The next 13 T cell receptor beta chains were all read from a single sample in a study of blood T cell repertoires in COVID-19. TCRdb keeps only in-frame clones here, not all; method: immunoSEQ multiplex PCR. The sample lists 180,000 or so clones, 70% to 90% occurring once. Sequencing was performed on peripheral blood. These TCRs come from a man aged 35-49 years with active or convalescent COVID-19.

V and J are TRBV6-5 and TRBJ2-1; 8 positions agree with TRBD1. Germline lookup yields CDR1 MNHEY and CDR2 SVGAGI. This CDR3 has 14 amino acids. V dropped 8 bases and J dropped 4; count of bases not matched to a gene: 7. The CDR3, as DNA: TGTGCCAGCGGGGCGGGACAGGAATACAATGAGCAGTTCTTC. Translating it yields CASGAGQEYNEQFF.

CDR3 residues: CASSKGQGRGQPQHF. The CDR3 region has the DNA TGTGCCAGTTCTAAGGGACAGGGACGGGGACAGCCCCAGCATTTT. This sequence joins TRBV19 and TRBJ1-5, with 9 nucleotides matching TRBD1. Germline CDR1 LNHDA, CDR2 SQIVND (reference sequence). Unmatched junction bases numbered 12, after V lost 8 bases and J lost 7 bases. The CDR3 is made up of 15 amino acids.

This clone has a single count. The V gene is TRBV5-1, the J gene TRBJ2-7; 12 bases are shared with TRBD2. The V gene end was trimmed by 4 bases and the J gene end by 3 bases; junction bases not matched to a gene: 2. Germline V gene lookup returns CDR1 SGHRS and CDR2 YFSETQ. The CDR3 is 14 amino acids. The CDR3 sequence: CASSTSGGSYEQYF. The CDR3 DNA reads TGCGCCAGCAGCACTAGCGGGGGGAGCTACGAGCAGTACTTC.

V usage is TRBV18 and J usage is TRBJ1-5; TRBD1 aligns across 8 bases. V trimming: 3 bases; J trimming: 7 bases; junction bases outside the gene matches: 14. The CDR3 length is 17 residues. CDR1 and CDR2 (germline): KGHSH, LQKENI. The CDR3 here is CASSPSWGRGPEQPQHF. The CDR3 coding sequence is TGTGCCAGCTCACCGTCCTGGGGCAGGGGGCCTGAACAGCCCCAGCATTTT.

The chain combines TRBV6-5 with TRBJ1-6, with a possible D match to TRBD1 (6 bases). V was pared by 2 bases and J by 9 bases, with 11 bases between. Germline loops: CDR1 MNHEY, CDR2 SVGAGI. This CDR3 is built from 14 residues. In DNA, the CDR3 is TGTGCCAGCAGTTACACAGGGTTTGGTTCACCCCTCCACTTT. Translation gives CASSYTGFGSPLHF.

The V call is TRBV10-2, the J call TRBJ2-7; TRBD1 agrees at 7 bases. This CDR3 is 12 amino acids long. J lost 2 bases, V lost 8 bases, and 3 bases had no gene match. Germline V gene sequence: CDR1 WSHSY, CDR2 SAAADI. The CDR3 bases are TGCGCCAGCGCCGGGACAGCCTACGAGCAGTACTTC. Its protein is CASAGTAYEQYF.

V gene TRBV7-8 combines with J gene TRBJ1-5, with TRBD1 matching 9 bases. CDR3 length equals 18 residues. With 4 bases clipped from V and 2 bases from J, the junction kept 12 bases outside the gene matches. The V gene's germline CDR1 is SGHVS and CDR2 FQNEAQ. CDR3 amino acids: CASSSQGQGVIGNQPQHF. The CDR3 DNA reads as TGTGCCAGCAGCTCCCAGGGACAGGGTGTCATCGGCAATCAGCCCCAGCATTTT.

The gene calls are TRBV19 and TRBJ2-2; the D gene is possibly TRBD1 (5 bases). CDR3 length equals 14 residues. Germline CDR1 is LNHDA and CDR2 is SQIVND (reference sequence). V was trimmed by 7 bases and J by 6 bases, leaving 15 bases between them. CDR3 in DNA: TGTGCCAGTATGACGGCAGGGCGGCCCGGGGAGCTGTTTTTT. It encodes CASMTAGRPGELFF.

This clone has only a few counts. This rearrangement joins TRBV4-1 to TRBJ2-7, with D perhaps matching TRBD2 (6 bases). Between the trimmed V and J ends, which lost 2 bases and 3 bases, there was a span of 11 bases. The V gene's germline CDR1 is MGHRA and CDR2 YSYEKL. This CDR3 spans 14 amino acids. As DNA, the CDR3 is TGCGCCAGCAGCCAAACGGACTACCTCTACGAGCAGTACTTC. Its translation is CASSQTDYLYEQYF.

The chain couples TRBV9 to TRBJ1-6; TRBD1 agrees at 8 bases. CDR3 length: 18 residues. V trimming: 1 base; J trimming: 3 bases; junction bases outside the gene matches: 9. Germline loops: CDR1 SGDLS, CDR2 YYNGEE. For the CDR3, the DNA is TGTGCCAGCAGCGTAACGACAGGGGTTGAGGACTATAATTCACCCCTCCACTTT. Protein product: CASSVTTGVEDYNSPLHF.

This CDR3 is CASSQELAGGPWANVLTF. In DNA, the CDR3 is TGCGCCAGCAGCCAAGAGTTGGCAGGGGGCCCGTGGGCCAACGTCCTGACTTTC. The chain couples TRBV4-3 to TRBJ2-6; 8 nucleotides line up with TRBD1. CDR1 and CDR2 (germline): LGHNA, YSLEER. The junction had 9 bases not matched to a gene; V was cut back by 0 bases and J by 5 bases. The CDR3 covers 18 residues.

This chain connects TRBV30 to TRBJ2-2, with D perhaps TRBD1 (6 bases). Germline V gene lookup returns CDR1 GTSNPN and CDR2 SVGIG (reference sequence). This CDR3 comprises 14 residues. Between the trimmed V and J ends, which lost 4 bases and 3 bases, there was a span of 12 bases. The CDR3 reads CAWIPRGYTGELFF. The CDR3 region has the DNA TGTGCCTGGATCCCCAGGGGATACACCGGGGAGCTGTTTTTT.

The chain is built from TRBV7-2 and TRBJ1-5; D not resolved. Germline-derived CDR1 and CDR2 are SGHTA and FQGNSA. CDR3 length equals 15 residues. Trimming shortened V by 3 bases and J by 2 bases, and 11 bases separated the two germline ends. In nucleotides, the CDR3 is TGTGCCAGCAGCTTTACTCATTTGGGCAATCAGCCCCAGCATTTT. Protein sequence: CASSFTHLGNQPQHF.